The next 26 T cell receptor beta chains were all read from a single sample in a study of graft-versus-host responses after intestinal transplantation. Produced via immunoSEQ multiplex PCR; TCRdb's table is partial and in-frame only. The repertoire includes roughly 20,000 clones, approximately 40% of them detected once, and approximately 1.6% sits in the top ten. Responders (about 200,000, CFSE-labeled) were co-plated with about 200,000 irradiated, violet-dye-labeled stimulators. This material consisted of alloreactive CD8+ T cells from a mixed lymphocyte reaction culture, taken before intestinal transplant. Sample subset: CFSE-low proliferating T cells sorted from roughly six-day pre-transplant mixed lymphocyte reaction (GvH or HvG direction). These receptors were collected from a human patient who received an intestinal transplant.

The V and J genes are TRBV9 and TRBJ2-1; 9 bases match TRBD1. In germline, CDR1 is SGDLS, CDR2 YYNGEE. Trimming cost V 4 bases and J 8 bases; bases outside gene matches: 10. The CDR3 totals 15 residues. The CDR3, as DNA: TGTGCCAGCAGCCCTCGACAGGGGGACATCGATGAGCAGTTCTTC. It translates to CASSPRQGDIDEQFF.

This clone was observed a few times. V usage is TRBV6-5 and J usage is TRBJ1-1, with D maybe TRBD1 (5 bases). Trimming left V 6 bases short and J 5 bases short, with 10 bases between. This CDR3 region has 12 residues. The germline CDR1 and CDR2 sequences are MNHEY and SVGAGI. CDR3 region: CASSVYRTEAFF. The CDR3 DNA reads TGTGCCAGCAGCGTATACAGGACTGAAGCTTTCTTT.

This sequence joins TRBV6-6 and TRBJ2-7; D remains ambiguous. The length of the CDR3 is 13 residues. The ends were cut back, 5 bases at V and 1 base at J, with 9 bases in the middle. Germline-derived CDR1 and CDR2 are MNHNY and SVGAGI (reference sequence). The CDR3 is CASSTPGSYEQYF. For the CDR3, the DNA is TGTGCCAGCAGTACACCCGGATCCTACGAGCAGTACTTC.

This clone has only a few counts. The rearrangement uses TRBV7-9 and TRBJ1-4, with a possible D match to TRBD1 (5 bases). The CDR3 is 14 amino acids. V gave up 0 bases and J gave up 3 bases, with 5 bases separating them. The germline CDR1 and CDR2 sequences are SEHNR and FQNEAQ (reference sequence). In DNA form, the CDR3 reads TGTGCCAGCAGCTTAGCAGGGGCTAATGAAAAACTGTTTTTT. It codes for CASSLAGANEKLFF.

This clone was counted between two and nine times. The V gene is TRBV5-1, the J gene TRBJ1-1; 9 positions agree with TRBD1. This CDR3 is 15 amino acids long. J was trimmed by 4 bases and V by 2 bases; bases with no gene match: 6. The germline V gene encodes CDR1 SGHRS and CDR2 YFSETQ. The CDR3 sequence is CASSFGGQGITEAFF. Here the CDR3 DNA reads TGCGCCAGCAGCTTTGGTGGACAGGGGATCACTGAAGCTTTCTTT. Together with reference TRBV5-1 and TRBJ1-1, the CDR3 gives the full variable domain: KAGVTQTPRYLIKTRGQQVTLSCSPISGHRSVSWYQQTPGQGLQFLFEYFSETQRNKGNFPGRFSGRQFSNSRSEMNVSTLELGDSALYLCASSFGGQGITEAFFGQGTRLTVV.

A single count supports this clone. CDR3 DNA: TGTGCCAGCAGCTTAGGAATGAAGACCCAGTACTTC. Residues: CASSLGMKTQYF. The chain links TRBV7-2 to TRBJ2-5, with D uncertain. V was trimmed by 1 base and J by 6 bases, leaving 6 bases between them. CDR3 length: 12 amino acids. Germline CDR1 reads SGHTA; CDR2 reads FQGNSA.

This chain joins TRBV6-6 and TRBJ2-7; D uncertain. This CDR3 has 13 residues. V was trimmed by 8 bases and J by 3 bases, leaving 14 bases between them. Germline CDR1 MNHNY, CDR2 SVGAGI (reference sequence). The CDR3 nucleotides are TGTGCCAGCCGCCCTCATATGGACTACGAGCAGTACTTC. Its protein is CASRPHMDYEQYF.

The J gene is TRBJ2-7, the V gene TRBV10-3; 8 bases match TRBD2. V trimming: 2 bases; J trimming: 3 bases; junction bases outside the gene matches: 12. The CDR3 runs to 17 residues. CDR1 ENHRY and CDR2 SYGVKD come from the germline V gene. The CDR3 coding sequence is TGTGCCATCAGTGAGCCACCGGGTAGCGGGATTCTCTACGAGCAGTACTTC. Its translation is CAISEPPGSGILYEQYF.

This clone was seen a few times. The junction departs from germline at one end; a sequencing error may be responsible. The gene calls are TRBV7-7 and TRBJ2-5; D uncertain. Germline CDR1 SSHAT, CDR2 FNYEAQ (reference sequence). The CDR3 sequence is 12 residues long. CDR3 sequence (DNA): TGTGCTAGCAGCTTATATCGAGAGACCCAGTACTTC. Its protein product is CASSLYRETQYF. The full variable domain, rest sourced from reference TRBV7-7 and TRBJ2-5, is GAGVSQSPRYKVTKRGQDVTLRCDPISSHATLYWYQQALGQGPEFLTYFNYEAQPDKSGLPSDRFSAERPEGSISTLTIQRTEQRDSAMYRCASSLYRETQYFGPGTRLLVL.

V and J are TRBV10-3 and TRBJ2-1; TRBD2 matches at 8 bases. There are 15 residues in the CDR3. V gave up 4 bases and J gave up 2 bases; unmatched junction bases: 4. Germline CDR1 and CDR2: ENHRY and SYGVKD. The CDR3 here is CAISGLAFPYNEQFF. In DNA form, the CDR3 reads TGTGCCATCAGTGGACTAGCGTTCCCCTACAATGAGCAGTTCTTC.

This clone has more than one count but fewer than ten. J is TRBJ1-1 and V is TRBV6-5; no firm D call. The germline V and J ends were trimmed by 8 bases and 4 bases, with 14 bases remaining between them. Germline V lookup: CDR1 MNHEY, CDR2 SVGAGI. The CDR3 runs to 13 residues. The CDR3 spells CASQNPIFTEAFF. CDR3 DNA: TGTGCCAGCCAGAACCCGATTTTCACTGAAGCTTTCTTT.

The CDR3 protein is CASSVLLRQSRANVLTF. The CDR3, as DNA: TGTGCCAGCAGTGTACTTTTACGACAAAGTCGGGCCAACGTCCTGACTTTC. The J gene is TRBJ2-6, the V gene TRBV6-9, with D unresolved. The CDR3 length is 17 residues. V lost 5 bases to trimming and J lost 5 bases, with 19 bases between them. Germline V CDR1 and CDR2: MNHGY, SVAAGI.

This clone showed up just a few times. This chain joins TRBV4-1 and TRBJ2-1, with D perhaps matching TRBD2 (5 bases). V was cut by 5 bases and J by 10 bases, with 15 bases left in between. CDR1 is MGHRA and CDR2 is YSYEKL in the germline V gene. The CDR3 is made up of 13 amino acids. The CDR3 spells CASSGSPLGEQFF. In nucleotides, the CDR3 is TGCGCCAGCAGCGGGAGCCCCCTCGGGGAGCAGTTCTTC.

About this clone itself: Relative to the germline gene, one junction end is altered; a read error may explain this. The CDR3 nucleotides are TGTGCTAGCAGCCAATCTGGGGCCAACGTCCTGACTTTC. Translation: CASSQSGANVLTF. This chain connects TRBV7-7 to TRBJ2-6; unclear D gene. This CDR3 has 13 amino acids. In germline, CDR1 is SSHAT, CDR2 FNYEAQ (reference sequence). The full variable domain, with the rest looked up from reference TRBV7-7 and TRBJ2-6, is GAGVSQSPRYKVTKRGQDVTLRCDPISSHATLYWYQQALGQGPEFLTYFNYEAQPDKSGLPSDRFSAERPEGSISTLTIQRTEQRDSAMYRCASSQSGANVLTFGAGSRLTVL.

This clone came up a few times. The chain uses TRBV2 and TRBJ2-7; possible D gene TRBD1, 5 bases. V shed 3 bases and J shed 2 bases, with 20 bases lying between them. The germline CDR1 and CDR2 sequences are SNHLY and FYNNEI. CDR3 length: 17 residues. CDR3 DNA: TGTGCCAGCAGTGAGGAACTCAGGGAAGATGGAACCTACGAGCAGTACTTC. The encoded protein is CASSEELREDGTYEQYF.

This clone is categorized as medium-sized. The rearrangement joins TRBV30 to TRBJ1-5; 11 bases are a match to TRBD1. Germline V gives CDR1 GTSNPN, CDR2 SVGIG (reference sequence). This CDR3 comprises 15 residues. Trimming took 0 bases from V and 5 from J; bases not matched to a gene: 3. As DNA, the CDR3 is TGTGCCTGGAGTGTAGGGACAGGGGGGTATCAGCCCCAGCATTTT. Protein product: CAWSVGTGGYQPQHF.

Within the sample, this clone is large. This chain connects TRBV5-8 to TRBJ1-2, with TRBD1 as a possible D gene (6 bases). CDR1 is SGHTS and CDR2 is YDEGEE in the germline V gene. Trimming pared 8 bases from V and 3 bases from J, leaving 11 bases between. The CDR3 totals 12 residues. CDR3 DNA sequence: TGTGCCAGATCAGGGGTGTACTATGGCTACACCTTC. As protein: CARSGVYYGYTF.

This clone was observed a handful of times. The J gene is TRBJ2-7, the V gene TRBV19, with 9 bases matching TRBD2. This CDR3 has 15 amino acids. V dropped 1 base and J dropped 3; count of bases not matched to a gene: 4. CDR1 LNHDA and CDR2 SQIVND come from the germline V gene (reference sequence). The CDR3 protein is CASSIGTSAFYEQYF. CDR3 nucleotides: TGTGCCAGTAGTATAGGGACTAGCGCATTCTACGAGCAGTACTTC.

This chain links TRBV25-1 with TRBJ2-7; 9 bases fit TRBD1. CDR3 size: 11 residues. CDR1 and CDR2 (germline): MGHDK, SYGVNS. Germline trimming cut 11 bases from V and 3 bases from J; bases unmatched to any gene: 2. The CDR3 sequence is CASGQGYEQYF. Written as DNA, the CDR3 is TGTGCCTCGGGACAGGGCTACGAGCAGTACTTC.

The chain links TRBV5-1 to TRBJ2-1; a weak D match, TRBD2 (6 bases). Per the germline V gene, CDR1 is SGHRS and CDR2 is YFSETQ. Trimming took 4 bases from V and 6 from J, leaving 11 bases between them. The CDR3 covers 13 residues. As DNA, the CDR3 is TGCGCCAGCAGCGCGGGGCTTACCAATGAGCAGTTCTTC. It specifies CASSAGLTNEQFF.

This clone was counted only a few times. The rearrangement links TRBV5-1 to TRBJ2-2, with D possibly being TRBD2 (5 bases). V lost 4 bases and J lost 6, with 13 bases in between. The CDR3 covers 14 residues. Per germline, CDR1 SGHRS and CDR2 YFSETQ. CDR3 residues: CASSPMPGAGELFF. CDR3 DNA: TGCGCCAGCAGCCCAATGCCCGGGGCCGGGGAGCTGTTTTTT.

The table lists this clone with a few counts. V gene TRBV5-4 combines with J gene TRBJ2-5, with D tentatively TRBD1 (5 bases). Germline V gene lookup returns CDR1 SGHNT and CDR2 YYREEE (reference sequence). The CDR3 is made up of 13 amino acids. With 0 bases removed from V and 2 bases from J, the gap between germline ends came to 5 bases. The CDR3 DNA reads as TGTGCCAGCAGCTTGGGACAGCAAGAGACCCAGTACTTC. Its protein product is CASSLGQQETQYF.

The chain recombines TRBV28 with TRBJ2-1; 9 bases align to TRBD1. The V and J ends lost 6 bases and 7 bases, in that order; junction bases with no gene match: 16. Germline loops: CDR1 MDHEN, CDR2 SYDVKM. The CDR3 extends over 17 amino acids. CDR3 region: CASRSPAGTGPGNEQFF. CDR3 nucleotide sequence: TGTGCCAGCAGATCCCCTGCCGGGACAGGGCCTGGAAATGAGCAGTTCTTC.

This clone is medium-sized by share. The CDR3 loop reads CASSLVPGVGGNTIYF. The CDR3 DNA reads as TGTGCCAGCAGTTTAGTTCCAGGGGTAGGGGGAAACACCATATATTTT. The chain has TRBV28 and TRBJ1-3; perhaps TRBD1 as D (6 bases). Germline CDR1 MDHEN, CDR2 SYDVKM. V lost 2 bases to trimming and J lost 4 bases, with 15 bases between them. The CDR3 consists of 16 residues.

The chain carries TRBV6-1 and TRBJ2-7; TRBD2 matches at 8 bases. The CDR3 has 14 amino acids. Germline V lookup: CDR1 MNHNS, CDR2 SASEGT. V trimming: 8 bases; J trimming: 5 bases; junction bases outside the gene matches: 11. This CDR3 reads CASGKVAGFHEQYF. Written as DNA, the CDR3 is TGTGCCAGCGGGAAGGTAGCGGGATTCCACGAGCAGTACTTC.

CDR3 DNA sequence: TGTGCCAGCAGCTTTTCCCCGCGGCTAGCGAATGAGCAGTTCTTC. This encodes CASSFSPRLANEQFF. The chain employs TRBV7-2 and TRBJ2-1; D may be TRBD2 (6 bases). The CDR3 length is 15 residues. Trimming stripped 3 bases from V and 7 bases from J, with 16 bases between. Looked up from germline, CDR1 is SGHTA and CDR2 is FQGNSA.